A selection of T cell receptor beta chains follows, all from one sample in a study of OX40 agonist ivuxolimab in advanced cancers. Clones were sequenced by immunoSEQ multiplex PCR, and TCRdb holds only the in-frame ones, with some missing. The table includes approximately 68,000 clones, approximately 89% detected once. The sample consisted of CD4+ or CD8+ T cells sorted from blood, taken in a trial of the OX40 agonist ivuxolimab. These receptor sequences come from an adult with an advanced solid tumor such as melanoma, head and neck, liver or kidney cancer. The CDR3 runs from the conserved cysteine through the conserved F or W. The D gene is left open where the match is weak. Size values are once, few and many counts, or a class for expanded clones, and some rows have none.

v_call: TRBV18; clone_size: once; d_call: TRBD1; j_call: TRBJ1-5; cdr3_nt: TGTGCCAGCTCACCCGGGACAGGGCCGGTTGGAAATCAGCCCCAGCATTTT; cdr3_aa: CASSPGTGPVGNQPQHF
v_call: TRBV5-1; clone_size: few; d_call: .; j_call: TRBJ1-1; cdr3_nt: TGCGCCAGCAGCTTAATCGGACCTGCCATGAACACTGAAGCTTTCTTT; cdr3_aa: CASSLIGPAMNTEAFF
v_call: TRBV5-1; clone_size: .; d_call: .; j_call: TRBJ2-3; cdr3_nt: TGCGCCAGCAGCCCCCGCACAGATACGCAGTATTTT; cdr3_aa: CASSPRTDTQYF
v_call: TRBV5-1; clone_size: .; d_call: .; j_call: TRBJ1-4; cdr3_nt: TGCGCCAGCTGCGTAGGAACAGCTAATGAAAAACTGTTTTTT; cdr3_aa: CASCVGTANEKLFF
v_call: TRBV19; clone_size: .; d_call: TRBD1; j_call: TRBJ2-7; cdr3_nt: TGTGCCAGTAGTAAACGGACAGGGGGCTGGGACGAGCAGTACTTC; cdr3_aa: CASSKRTGGWDEQYF
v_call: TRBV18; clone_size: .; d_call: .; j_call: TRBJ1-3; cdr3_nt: TGTGCCAGCTCATCGACACTCGGCTCTGGAAACACCATATATTTT; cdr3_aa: CASSSTLGSGNTIYF
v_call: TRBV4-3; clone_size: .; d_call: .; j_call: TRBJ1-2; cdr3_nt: TGCGCCAGCAGCCAAGATTTCGGGGGTAGCTATGGCTACACCTTC; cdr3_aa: CASSQDFGGSYGYTF
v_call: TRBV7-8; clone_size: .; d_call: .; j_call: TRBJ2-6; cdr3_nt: TGTGCCAGCAGGGACCCGGCCGGGGGCTTTGGGGCCAACGTCCTGACTTTC; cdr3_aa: CASRDPAGGFGANVLTF
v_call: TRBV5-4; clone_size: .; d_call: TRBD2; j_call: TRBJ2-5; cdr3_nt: TGTGCCAGCAGAGCGGGGTACCAAGAGACCCAGTACTTC; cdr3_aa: CASRAGYQETQYF
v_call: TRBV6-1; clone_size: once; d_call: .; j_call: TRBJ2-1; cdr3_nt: TGTGCCAGCAGTTATAAGGGAGTGGAGTTCTTC; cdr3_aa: CASSYKGVEFF
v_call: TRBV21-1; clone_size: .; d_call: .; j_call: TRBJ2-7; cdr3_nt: TGTGCCAGCAGCAAAGGGGGGCAGGCGAGCTCCTACGAGCAGTACTTC; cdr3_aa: CASSKGGQASSYEQYF
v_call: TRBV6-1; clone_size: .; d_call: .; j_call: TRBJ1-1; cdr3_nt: TGTGCCAGCAGTGAACGGCGGGGTACTGAAGCTTTCTTT; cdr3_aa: CASSERRGTEAFF
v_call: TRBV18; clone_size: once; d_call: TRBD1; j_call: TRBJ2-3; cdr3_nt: TGTGCCAGCTCACCGGCCGGGACAGGGAATACGCAGTATTTT; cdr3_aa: CASSPAGTGNTQYF
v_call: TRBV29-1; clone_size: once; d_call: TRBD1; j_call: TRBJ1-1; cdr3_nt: TGCAGCGTTGATGTGGGTCGACAGGGCTACACTGAAGCTTTCTTT; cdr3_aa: CSVDVGRQGYTEAFF
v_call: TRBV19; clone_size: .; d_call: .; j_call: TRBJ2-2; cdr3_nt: TGTGCCAGTAGAACTATTAGGGGCAGTTCCAACGGGGAGCTGTTTTTT; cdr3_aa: CASRTIRGSSNGELFF
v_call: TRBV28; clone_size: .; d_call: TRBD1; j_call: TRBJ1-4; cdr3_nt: TGTGCCAGCAGTTTCCTACAGGGGAAGGGTGAAAAACTGTTTTTT; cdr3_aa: CASSFLQGKGEKLFF